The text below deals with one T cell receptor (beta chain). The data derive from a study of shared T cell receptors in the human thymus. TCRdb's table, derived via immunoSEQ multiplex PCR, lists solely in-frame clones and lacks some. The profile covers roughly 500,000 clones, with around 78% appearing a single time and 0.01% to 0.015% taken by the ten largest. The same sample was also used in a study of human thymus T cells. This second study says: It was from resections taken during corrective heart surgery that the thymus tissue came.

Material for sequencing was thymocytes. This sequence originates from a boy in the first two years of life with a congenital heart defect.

The CDR3 coding sequence is TGCGCCAGCAGCGGACTAGCGGCCACCGAGACCTCCTACGAGCAGTACTTC. This gives the protein CASSGLAATETSYEQYF. The V gene is TRBV5-1, the J gene TRBJ2-7; 10 nucleotides match TRBD2. The CDR3 spans 17 residues. Germline trimming cut 4 bases from V and 0 bases from J; bases unmatched to any gene: 10. Per the germline V gene, CDR1 is SGHRS and CDR2 is YFSETQ.